This TCR beta chain was profiled in a study of control samples from healthy donors and cancer patients. V lost 4 bases and J lost 5, with 15 bases in between. This CDR3 has 14 amino acids. Per the germline V gene, CDR1 is SNHLY and CDR2 is FYNNEI. The assay was immunoSEQ multiplex PCR, and TCRdb's table has in-frame clones only and misses some. In the table there are roughly 150,000 clones, about 93% of which are singletons. The clonotype was recovered from a woman in her 30s in good health. Sequencing was performed on blood. The chain couples TRBV2 to TRBJ2-7; a possible D gene is TRBD2 (5 bases). The CDR3 DNA reads TGTGCCAGCAGTGCCCGGGCGGGTTTGAACGAGCAGTACTTC. This codes for CASSARAGLNEQYF. The full variable domain, in which reference TRBV2 and TRBJ2-7 provide the parts outside the CDR3, is EPEVTQTPSHQVTQMGQEVILRCVPISNHLYFYWYRQILGQKVEFLVSFYNNEISEKSEIFDDQFSVERPDGSNFTLKIRSTKLEDSAMYFCASSARAGLNEQYFGPGTRLTVT.